This T cell receptor (beta chain) derives from a study of T cells after yellow fever vaccination. On the study more broadly: SMART-Seq v4 Ultra Low Input prepared the low-cell-number fractions.

Regarding this clonotype: Its antigen is unknown.

Germline V gene sequence: CDR1 SQVTM, CDR2 ANQGSEA. This CDR3 contains 13 residues. V lost 4 bases, J lost 5 bases, and 14 bases lay in between. Study-level results: The secondary response showed a weaker magnitude and a faster peak, day 5 versus 15. Boosting was followed by the reappearance of most primary-vaccination clones (about 97% CD4, 70% to 90% CD8).

A 5'RACE template-switching step, the method used to make TCR cDNA, added a universal primer site and UMIs. From the 5' RACE reads, TCRdb called clonotypes with MiXCR, one entry per CDR3 protein. Of about 630,000 distinct CDR3 sequences listed, approximately 13% are singletons. The source was PBMCs, collected on the day of the yellow fever booster vaccination. This sequence joins TRBV29-1 and TRBJ1-1; D gene ambiguous. This sequence was found in a man aged 25-45 years who received the YFV17D yellow fever vaccine. The CDR3 sequence: CSVGNRAGTEAFF. The CDR3 nucleotides are TGCAGCGTTGGAAACCGGGCGGGGACTGAAGCTTTCTTT. The variable domain in full, completed from reference TRBV29-1 and TRBJ1-1, reads SAVISQKPSRDICQRGTSLTIQCQVDSQVTMMFWYRQQPGQSLTLIATANQGSEATYESGFVIDKFPISRPNLTFSTLTVSNMSPEDSSIYLCSVGNRAGTEAFFGQGTRLTVV.